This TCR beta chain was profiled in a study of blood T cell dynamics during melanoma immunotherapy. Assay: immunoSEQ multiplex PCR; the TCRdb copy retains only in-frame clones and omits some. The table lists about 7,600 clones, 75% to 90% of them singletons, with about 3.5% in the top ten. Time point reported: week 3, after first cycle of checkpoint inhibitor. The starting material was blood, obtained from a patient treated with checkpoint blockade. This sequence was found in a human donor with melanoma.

The CDR3 is CASSQDSLAGGTEQYF. The CDR3 DNA sequence: TGTGCCAGCAGCCAAGACTCCCTGGCGGGAGGGACAGAGCAGTACTTC. The V gene is TRBV4-2, the J gene TRBJ2-5; 9 positions agree with TRBD2. After removal of 0 bases from V and 11 bases from J, the junction contained 13 bases not matched to a gene. The CDR3 is 16 amino acids. CDR1 LGHNA and CDR2 YNFKEQ come from the germline V gene.